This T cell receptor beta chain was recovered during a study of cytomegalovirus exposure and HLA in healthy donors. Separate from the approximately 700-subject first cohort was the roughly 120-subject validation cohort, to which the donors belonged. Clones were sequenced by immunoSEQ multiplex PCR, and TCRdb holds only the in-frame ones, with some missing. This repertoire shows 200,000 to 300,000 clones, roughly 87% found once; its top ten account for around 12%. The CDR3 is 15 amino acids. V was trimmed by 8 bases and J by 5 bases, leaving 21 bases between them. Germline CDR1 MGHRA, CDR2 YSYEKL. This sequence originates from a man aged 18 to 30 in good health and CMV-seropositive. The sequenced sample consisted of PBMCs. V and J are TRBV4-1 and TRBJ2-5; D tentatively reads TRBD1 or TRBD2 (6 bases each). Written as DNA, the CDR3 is TGCGCCAGCCGATCGGGGGTCAGGGGAAGGGAGACCCAGTACTTC. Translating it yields CASRSGVRGRETQYF.